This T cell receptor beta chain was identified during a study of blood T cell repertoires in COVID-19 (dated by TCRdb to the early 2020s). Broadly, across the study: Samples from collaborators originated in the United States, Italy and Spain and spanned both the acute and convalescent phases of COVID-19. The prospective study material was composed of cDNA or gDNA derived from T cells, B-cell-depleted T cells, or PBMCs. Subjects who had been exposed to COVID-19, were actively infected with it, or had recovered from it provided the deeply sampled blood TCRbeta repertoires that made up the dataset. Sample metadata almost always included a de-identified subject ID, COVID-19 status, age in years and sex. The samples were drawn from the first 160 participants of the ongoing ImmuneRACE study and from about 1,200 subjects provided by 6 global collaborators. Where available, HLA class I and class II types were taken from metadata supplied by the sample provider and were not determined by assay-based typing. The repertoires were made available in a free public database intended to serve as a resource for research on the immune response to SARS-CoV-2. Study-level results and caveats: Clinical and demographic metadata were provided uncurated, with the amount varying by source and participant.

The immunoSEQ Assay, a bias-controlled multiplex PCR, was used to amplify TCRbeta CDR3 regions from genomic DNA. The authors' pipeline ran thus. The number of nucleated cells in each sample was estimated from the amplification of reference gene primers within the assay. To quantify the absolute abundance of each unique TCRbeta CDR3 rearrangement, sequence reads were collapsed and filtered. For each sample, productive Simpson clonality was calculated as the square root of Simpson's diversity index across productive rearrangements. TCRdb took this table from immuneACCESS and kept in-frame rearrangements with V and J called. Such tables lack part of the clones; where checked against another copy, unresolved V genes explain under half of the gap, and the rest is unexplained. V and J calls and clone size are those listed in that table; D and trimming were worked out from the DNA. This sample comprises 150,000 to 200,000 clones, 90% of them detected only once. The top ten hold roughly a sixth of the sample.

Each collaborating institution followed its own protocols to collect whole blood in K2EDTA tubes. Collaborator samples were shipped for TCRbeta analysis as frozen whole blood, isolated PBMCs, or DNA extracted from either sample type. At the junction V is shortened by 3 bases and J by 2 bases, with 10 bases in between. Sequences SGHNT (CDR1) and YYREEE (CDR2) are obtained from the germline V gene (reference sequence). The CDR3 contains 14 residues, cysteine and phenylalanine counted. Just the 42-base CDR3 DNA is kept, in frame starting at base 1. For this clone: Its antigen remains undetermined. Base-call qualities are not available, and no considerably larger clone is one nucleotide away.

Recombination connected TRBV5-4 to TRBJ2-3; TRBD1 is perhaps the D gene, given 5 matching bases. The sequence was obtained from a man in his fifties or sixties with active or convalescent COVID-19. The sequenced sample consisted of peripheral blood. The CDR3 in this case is CASSSQGSTDTQYF. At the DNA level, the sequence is TGTGCCAGCAGCTCGCAGGGTTCCACAGATACGCAGTATTTT.